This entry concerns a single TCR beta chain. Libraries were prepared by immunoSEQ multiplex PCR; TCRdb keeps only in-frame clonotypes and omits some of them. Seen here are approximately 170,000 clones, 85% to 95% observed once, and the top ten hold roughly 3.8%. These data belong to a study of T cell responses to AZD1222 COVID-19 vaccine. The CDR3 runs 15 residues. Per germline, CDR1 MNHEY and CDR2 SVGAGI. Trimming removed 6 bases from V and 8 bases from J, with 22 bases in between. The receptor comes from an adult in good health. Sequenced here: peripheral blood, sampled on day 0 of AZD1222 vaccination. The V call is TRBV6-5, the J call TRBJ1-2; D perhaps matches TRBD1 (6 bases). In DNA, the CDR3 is TGTGCCAGCAGGGAGGGGGGGCAGGACGTCGGCGGCTACACCTTC. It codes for CASREGGQDVGGYTF.